Sequencing of this TCR beta chain was carried out in a study of blood T cell repertoires in COVID-19. Study-wide context: Samples of COVID-19 (acute and convalescent) were obtained from the United States, Italy and Spain.

Some clones are missing from TCRdb's copy, which holds only in-frame ones; the method was immunoSEQ multiplex PCR. The table records about 260,000 clones, approximately 86% of them present only once. Specimen: peripheral blood. The receptor's source is a middle-aged man with active or convalescent COVID-19.

The CDR3 spells CASSFRTGLAANTQYF. CDR3 DNA: TGTGCCAGCAGCTTCCGGACAGGACTAGCAGCCAATACGCAGTATTTT. The gene calls are TRBV5-4 and TRBJ2-3; tentative D call: TRBD2 (8 bases). CDR1 and CDR2 (germline): SGHNT, YYREEE (reference sequence). V dropped 2 bases and J dropped 7 bases, with 20 bases sitting between them. This CDR3 contains 16 residues. Supplemented by reference TRBV5-4 and TRBJ2-3, the full variable domain reads ETGVTQSPTHLIKTRGQQVTLRCSSQSGHNTVSWYQQALGQGPQFIFQYYREEENGRGNFPPRFSGLQFPNYSSELNVNALELDDSALYLCASSFRTGLAANTQYFGPGTRLTVL.